The 8 T cell receptor beta chains listed next were all sequenced from one sample in a study of blood T cell repertoires in COVID-19. TCRdb's copy holds only in-frame clones and misses some; the assay was immunoSEQ multiplex PCR. The data show about 380,000 clones, 88% seen once. The sequenced sample was PBMCs or T cells enriched from blood (not recorded which). The receptors were gathered from a woman between 18 and 30 years old who had recovered from COVID-19.

The chain carries TRBV14 and TRBJ2-2; 9 nucleotides align to TRBD1. The trim removed 3 bases at V and 5 bases at J, leaving 13 bases unmatched. The CDR3 loop spans 18 amino acids. CDR1 and CDR2 from the germline V gene are SGHDN and FVKESK. CDR3 amino acids: CASSQEGTGLLRTGELFF. CDR3 DNA: TGTGCCAGCAGCCAGGAGGGGACAGGGCTTTTGCGGACCGGGGAGCTGTTTTTT. Supplemented by reference TRBV14 and TRBJ2-2, the full variable domain reads EAGVTQFPSHSVIEKGQTVTLRCDPISGHDNLYWYRRVMGKEIKFLLHFVKESKQDESGMPNNRFLAERTGGTYSTLKVQPAELEDSGVYFCASSQEGTGLLRTGELFFGEGSRLTVL.

V is TRBV9 and J is TRBJ1-2; 8 bases match TRBD1. V trimming: 3 bases; J trimming: 4 bases; junction bases outside the gene matches: 8. Germline V gives CDR1 SGDLS, CDR2 YYNGEE. CDR3 length: 15 residues. As DNA, the CDR3 is TGTGCCAGCAGCGCATACAGGGGGAAGGGCTATGGCTACACCTTC. Protein product: CASSAYRGKGYGYTF.

The rearrangement uses TRBV2 and TRBJ1-2; 9 nucleotides match TRBD1. With V trimmed by 9 bases and J by 7 bases, 9 bases remained unmatched. This CDR3 has 13 amino acids. CDR1 SNHLY and CDR2 FYNNEI come from the germline V gene. The CDR3 here is CASRTGEISGYTF. DNA for the CDR3: TGTGCCAGTCGGACAGGGGAAATCAGTGGCTACACCTTC.

This clone came up many times. Other DNA sequences in this specimen translate into the identical CDR3. The rearrangement uses TRBV24-1 and TRBJ2-2; 7 nucleotides agree with TRBD1. Germline V lookup: CDR1 KGHDR, CDR2 SFDVKD. The length of the CDR3 is 14 residues. The J segment lost 1 base and the V segment lost 5 bases, leaving 0 bases of the junction unmatched. CDR3 protein: CATSGTGNTGELFF. In DNA form, the CDR3 reads TGTGCCACCAGTGGGACAGGGAACACCGGGGAGCTGTTTTTT.

The chain employs TRBV6-1 and TRBJ1-1, with D possibly matching TRBD1 (6 bases). With 1 base removed from V and 10 bases from J, the gap between germline ends came to 19 bases. Germline CDR1 MNHNS, CDR2 SASEGT. The CDR3 sequence is 15 residues long. CDR3 in amino acids: CASSEVGQPPHGAFF. The DNA for the CDR3 is TGTGCCAGCAGTGAAGTGGGACAACCTCCCCATGGAGCTTTCTTT.

This chain links TRBV4-2 with TRBJ1-1, with no clear D. From germline, CDR1 is LGHNA and CDR2 YNFKEQ. The CDR3 sequence is 13 residues long. With 0 bases removed from V and 0 bases from J, the gap between germline ends came to 2 bases. CDR3 in DNA: TGTGCCAGCAGCCAAGACATGAACACTGAAGCTTTCTTT. Protein product: CASSQDMNTEAFF.

The chain employs TRBV6-1 and TRBJ1-2, with D maybe TRBD1 (5 bases). The CDR3 sequence is 15 residues long. The V end was cut by 0 bases, the J end by 2 bases, with 10 bases between. Germline CDR1 MNHNS, CDR2 SASEGT. CDR3 in DNA: TGTGCCAGCAGTGAAGCAGGCAGGGCGAACTATGGCTACACCTTC. Protein sequence: CASSEAGRANYGYTF.

The chain combines TRBV6-5 with TRBJ1-3, with a weak D call TRBD1 (5 bases). This CDR3 region has 15 residues. Germline values: CDR1 MNHEY, CDR2 SVGAGI. V lost 6 bases, J lost 0 bases, and 12 bases lay in between. The CDR3 here is CASRRTGYSGNTIYF. CDR3 nucleotide sequence: TGTGCCAGCAGACGAACAGGCTACTCTGGAAACACCATATATTTT.